This TCR beta chain was captured in a study of radiation and T cells in renal cell carcinoma. Study-wide results and limits: Top tumor clonotypes rose in blood 2 weeks post-radiation, then contracted. Pretreatment tumor biopsies were lacking, so baseline clonotypes are unknown.

To note about this clone: The antigen is not known.

As to time point: baseline pretreatment blood. Documented treatment: 15 Gy SBRT to primary tumor, nephrectomy 4 weeks later. Libraries were prepared by immunoSEQ multiplex PCR; TCRdb keeps only in-frame clonotypes and omits some of them. The sample yields 150,000 or so clones, around 89% seen once. This receptor was identified in a woman aged 70-85 years with renal cell carcinoma. This sample comprised blood, obtained from a patient whose treatment included radiotherapy and nephrectomy.

CDR3 DNA: TGTGCCAGCAGCGTAGTGGGGGAGGGACAGCCCCAGCATTTT. It specifies CASSVVGEGQPQHF. This chain connects TRBV9 to TRBJ1-5, with D perhaps TRBD1 (5 bases). V was shortened by 0 bases and J by 7 bases, with 11 bases between the two germline ends. There are 14 residues in the CDR3. Looked up from germline, CDR1 is SGDLS and CDR2 is YYNGEE.